This entry lists 24 T cell receptor beta chains sequenced from one sample in a study of early T cells in non-severe SARS-CoV-2 infection. TCRdb called the 5' RACE reads again in MiXCR, with one record for every CDR3 protein. The sample lists 75,000 to 100,000 distinct CDR3 sequences; around 17% were seen once. Sample: whole blood. The receptors shown here come from an adult who was a healthcare worker with PCR-confirmed SARS-CoV-2 infection or an uninfected control (not recorded which).

This clonotype was observed a few times. V is TRBV7-2 and J is TRBJ2-7; perhaps TRBD2 as D (5 bases). V was pared by 5 bases and J by 3 bases, with 11 bases between. CDR1 SGHTA and CDR2 FQGNSA come from the germline V gene. The length of the CDR3 is 13 residues. The CDR3 region is CASSNRGFYEQYF. The DNA of the CDR3 is TGTGCCAGCAGCAATCGGGGATTCTACGAGCAGTACTTC.

This clonotype turned up a few times. The CDR3: CASSTHSGTGVGYTF. The CDR3 region has the DNA TGTGCCAGCAGCACCCATTCCGGGACAGGGGTCGGCTACACCTTC. V usage is TRBV21-1 and J usage is TRBJ1-2; TRBD1, the table's D call, lacks a check against the DNA. TRBV21-1 is annotated as a pseudogene. The CDR3 consists of 15 residues.

This clonotype was recorded at least ten times. The V and J genes are TRBV18 and TRBJ1-6, with D uncertain. V was trimmed by 5 bases and J by 7 bases, leaving 9 bases between them. The CDR3 is 13 amino acids. Germline V CDR1 and CDR2: KGHSH, LQKENI. The CDR3 spells CASSSDRNSPLHF. CDR3 nucleotides: TGTGCCAGCTCATCGGACCGAAATTCACCCCTCCACTTT. The variable domain in full, completed from reference TRBV18 and TRBJ1-6, reads NAGVMQNPRHLVRRRGQEARLRCSPMKGHSHVYWYRQLPEEGLKFMVYLQKENIIDESGMPKERFSAEFPKEGPSILRIQQVVRGDSAAYFCASSSDRNSPLHFGNGTRLTVT.

V is TRBV5-6 and J is TRBJ2-7, with D hard to call. This CDR3 has 14 amino acids. The germline V and J ends were trimmed by 2 bases and 2 bases, with 11 bases remaining between them. Germline CDR1 and CDR2: SGHDT and YYEEEE. The CDR3 nucleotides are TGTGCCAGCAGCTTCTCTGGAAAACCCTACGAGCAGTACTTC. This codes for CASSFSGKPYEQYF.

This chain links TRBV4-3 with TRBJ2-2; D might be TRBD2 (6 bases). CDR3 size: 14 residues. The V gene's germline CDR1 is LGHNA and CDR2 YSLEER. Trimming took off 3 bases at V and 7 bases at J, with 12 bases between the two ends. In DNA, the CDR3 is TGCGCCAGCAGCCATCAGGAGGGAGTCGGGGAGCTGTTTTTT. As protein: CASSHQEGVGELFF.

The table lists this clonotype with many counts. The rearrangement joins TRBV7-9 to TRBJ1-4; TRBD1 aligns across 11 bases. Germline CDR1 reads SEHNR; CDR2 reads FQNEAQ (reference sequence). Trimming at V came to 2 bases and at J to 3 bases, leaving 5 bases not matched to a gene. The CDR3 has 17 residues. CDR3 region: CASSLWTGGVANEKLFF. For the CDR3, the DNA is TGTGCCAGCAGCTTATGGACAGGGGGCGTTGCTAATGAAAAACTGTTTTTT.

This clonotype was counted a few times. V is TRBV7-9 and J is TRBJ1-2, with D perhaps TRBD1 (5 bases). This CDR3 comprises 15 residues. V lost 8 bases and J lost 3, with 19 bases in between. CDR1 is SEHNR, CDR2 FQNEAQ, per germline (reference sequence). CDR3 DNA sequence: TGTGCCAGCGATGGGGCTTGGACACGGGACTATGGCTACACCTTC. Amino acid sequence: CASDGAWTRDYGYTF.

V and J are TRBV11-2 and TRBJ2-5; unclear D gene. The V and J ends lost 0 bases and 5 bases respectively, with 4 bases between them. CDR1 is SGHAT, CDR2 FQNNGV, per germline. The CDR3 extends over 12 amino acids. In DNA form, the CDR3 reads TGTGCCAGCAGCTTAGACCCCGAGACCCAGTACTTC. Protein product: CASSLDPETQYF.

The chain joins TRBV6-4 to TRBJ2-3; TRBD2 matches at 12 bases. Germline V lookup: CDR1 MRHNA, CDR2 SNTAGT. This CDR3 is 14 amino acids long. V shed 4 bases and J 4 bases; nucleotides not matched to a gene: 0. Written as DNA, the CDR3 is TGTGCCAGCAGTGCTAGCGGGGGGGCAGATACGCAGTATTTT. This codes for CASSASGGADTQYF.

This chain joins TRBV7-8 and TRBJ2-3; TRBD2 is a possible D gene (5 bases). Between the trimmed V and J ends, which lost 1 base and 6 bases, there was a span of 14 bases. The germline V gene encodes CDR1 SGHVS and CDR2 FQNEAQ. The CDR3 runs to 15 residues. This chain's CDR3 is CASSLGRWESDTQYF. As DNA, the CDR3 is TGTGCCAGCAGCTTAGGACGGTGGGAGTCCGATACGCAGTATTTT.

The J gene is TRBJ2-5, the V gene TRBV7-9, with 7 bases aligning to TRBD1. The length of the CDR3 is 14 residues. Germline CDR1 and CDR2: SEHNR and FQNEAQ (reference sequence). With 5 bases clipped from V and 0 bases from J, the junction kept 3 bases outside the gene matches. CDR3 sequence reads: CASSLGQYQETQYF. CDR3 DNA: TGTGCCAGCAGCCTGGGACAGTACCAAGAGACCCAGTACTTC.

The chain employs TRBV10-3 and TRBJ2-7; no clear D gene. V dropped 3 bases and J dropped 2 bases, with 14 bases sitting between them. The germline CDR1 and CDR2 sequences are ENHRY and SYGVKD. CDR3 length equals 15 residues. The CDR3 nucleotides read TGTGCCATCAGTGATTGGCTTATAGGCGCCTACGAGCAGTACTTC. It encodes CAISDWLIGAYEQYF.

Many counts were recorded for this clonotype. The chain recombines TRBV2 with TRBJ1-1; 8 bases line up with TRBD1. This CDR3 comprises 17 residues. The germline V gene encodes CDR1 SNHLY and CDR2 FYNNEI. The J segment lost 0 bases and the V segment lost 4 bases, leaving 10 bases of the junction unmatched. The CDR3 is CASSVRQGTRLNTEAFF. CDR3 coding DNA: TGTGCCAGCAGTGTGCGACAGGGGACCCGACTGAACACTGAAGCTTTCTTT.

This clonotype was detected a few times. The V gene is TRBV12-3 or TRBV12-4, the J gene TRBJ1-2, with D perhaps TRBD1 (5 bases). V was cut by 6 bases and J by 8 bases, with 22 bases left in between. The CDR3 covers 15 residues. CDR3 sequence: CASSHRDGSLRGYTF. The CDR3 nucleotides read TGTGCCAGCAGCCACCGGGACGGATCTCTCCGGGGCTACACCTTC.

This clonotype was found a few times. The rearrangement links TRBV10-2 to TRBJ1-2; possibly TRBD1 for D (5 bases). V dropped 3 bases and J dropped 4 bases, with 15 bases sitting between them. This CDR3 spans 15 amino acids. CDR1 is WSHSY and CDR2 is SAAADI in the germline V gene. CDR3 bases: TGCGCCAGCAGTGAAGATTCAGGGCCCGCCTATGGCTACACCTTC. Translation: CASSEDSGPAYGYTF.

The J gene is TRBJ1-2, the V gene TRBV29-1, with D unclear. The germline V gene has CDR1 SQVTM and CDR2 ANQGSEA. Trimming left V 7 bases short and J 6 bases short, with 18 bases between. The CDR3 has 13 amino acids. The CDR3 DNA reads as TGCAGCGCGTTGAGTGGCAGAGGCGATGGCTACACCTTC. Its protein product is CSALSGRGDGYTF.

This clonotype was detected ten times or more. One end of the junction does not line up with germline, which may come from a read error. CDR3 region: CASSLAGENTEAFF. CDR3 bases: TGTGCCAGCAGTTTAGCGGGGGAAAACACTGAAGCTTTCTTT. This chain links TRBV7-9 with TRBJ1-1; D perhaps matches TRBD1 (5 bases). The CDR3 sequence is 14 residues long. CDR1 and CDR2 (germline): SEHNR, FQNEAQ (reference sequence).

This clonotype was found a few times. The genes are TRBV5-1 and TRBJ2-1, with D perhaps TRBD1 (5 bases). The CDR3 has 15 residues. CDR1 is SGHRS, CDR2 YFSETQ, per germline. The V and J ends lost 2 bases and 3 bases respectively, with 12 bases between them. CDR3 sequence reads: CASSFRVRVYNEQFF. The DNA of the CDR3 is TGCGCCAGCAGCTTCAGGGTACGGGTCTACAATGAGCAGTTCTTC.

This chain links TRBV7-6 with TRBJ1-5, with a possible D match to TRBD1 (6 bases). Germline loops: CDR1 SGHVS, CDR2 FNYEAQ. The V gene lost 4 bases and the J gene lost 6 bases, with 16 bases spanning the gap. The CDR3 consists of 15 residues. For the CDR3, the DNA is TGTGCCAGCAGCTCCTCCGCTGGGGGCGCTCAGCCCCAGCATTTT. Translating gives CASSSSAGGAQPQHF. Together with reference TRBV7-6 and TRBJ1-5, the CDR3 gives the full variable domain: GAGVSQSPRYKVTKRGQDVALRCDPISGHVSLYWYRQALGQGPEFLTYFNYEAQQDKSGLPNDRFSAERPEGSISTLTIQRTEQRDSAMYRCASSSSAGGAQPQHFGDGTRLSIL.

V gene TRBV3-1 combines with J gene TRBJ2-7; 11 bases align to TRBD2. This CDR3 spans 16 amino acids. CDR1 is LGHDT, CDR2 YNNKEL, per germline (reference sequence). The trim removed 1 base at V and 5 bases at J, leaving 7 bases unmatched. The CDR3 DNA reads TGTGCCAGCAGCCAAGGGTTCCGACTAGCGGGAAACGAGCAGTACTTC. This translates into CASSQGFRLAGNEQYF.

On this clonotype itself: This may be a read error, as it is one base from a much larger clone. The V gene is TRBV20-1, the J gene TRBJ2-5; D is tentatively TRBD1 or TRBD2 (7 bases each). The length of the CDR3 is 15 residues. With 5 bases removed from V and 2 bases from J, the gap between germline ends came to 18 bases. CDR1 is DFQATT, CDR2 SNEGSKA, per germline (reference sequence). This CDR3 reads CSAPRGLAEQETQYF. The CDR3 coding sequence is TGCAGTGCTCCTAGGGGGCTAGCGGAACAAGAGACCCAGTACTTC.

This clonotype was detected only a few times. V is TRBV5-1 and J is TRBJ2-2; TRBD2 matches at 9 bases. V shed 1 base and J 2 bases; nucleotides not matched to a gene: 9. CDR1 and CDR2 (germline): SGHRS, YFSETQ. There are 18 residues in the CDR3. Here the CDR3 reads CASSLIPAGGLNTGELFF. In DNA form, the CDR3 reads TGCGCCAGCAGCTTGATTCCAGCGGGAGGATTAAACACCGGGGAGCTGTTTTTT.

The genes are TRBV7-2 and TRBJ1-2; D gene uncertain. The CDR3 is made up of 14 amino acids. Per germline, CDR1 SGHTA and CDR2 FQGNSA. V was clipped by 0 bases and J by 2 bases, with 7 bases between them. The CDR3 here is CASSLALNNYGYTF. The CDR3 bases are TGTGCCAGCAGCTTAGCGCTAAACAACTATGGCTACACCTTC.

The rearrangement links TRBV18 to TRBJ2-3; D ambiguous. The germline gives CDR1 KGHSH, CDR2 LQKENI. This CDR3 contains 14 residues. The ends were cut back, 6 bases at V and 2 bases at J, with 12 bases in the middle. CDR3 in amino acids: CASSPGSHTDTQYF. CDR3 sequence (DNA): TGTGCCAGCTCCCCCGGGTCCCACACAGATACGCAGTATTTT. The complete variable domain, with remaining parts taken from reference TRBV18 and TRBJ2-3, reads NAGVMQNPRHLVRRRGQEARLRCSPMKGHSHVYWYRQLPEEGLKFMVYLQKENIIDESGMPKERFSAEFPKEGPSILRIQQVVRGDSAAYFCASSPGSHTDTQYFGPGTRLTVL.